The rows below give T cell receptor beta chains drawn from one sample of a study of cytomegalovirus exposure and HLA in healthy donors. The protocol was immunoSEQ multiplex PCR, while the TCRdb copy is restricted to in-frame clones and leaves out a portion. The sample lists approximately 170,000 clones, approximately 73% occurring once. Sequenced sample: PBMCs. Source of these receptors: a woman aged 18-29 years in good health and CMV-seropositive. Each CDR3 is given with its conserved first and last residue. D genes are given only for firm matches. Part of the rows lack a size; the others show once, few, many or a class for expanded clones.

clone_size: once; d_call: TRBD1; j_call: TRBJ1-4; v_call: TRBV15; cdr3_nt: TGTGCCACCAGCAGAGGTCGCGGACAGGGGTTGACTAATGAAAAACTGTTTTTT; cdr3_aa: CATSRGRGQGLTNEKLFF
clone_size: -; d_call: TRBD1; j_call: TRBJ2-7; v_call: TRBV6-5; cdr3_nt: TGTGCCAGCACCGCGGCCCCGGGACAGGGGGGCGAGCAGTACTTC; cdr3_aa: CASTAAPGQGGEQYF
clone_size: -; d_call: TRBD1; j_call: TRBJ2-1; v_call: TRBV5-4; cdr3_nt: TGTGCCAGCAGCGCCGGGACAGGGGACAATGAGCAGTTCTTC; cdr3_aa: CASSAGTGDNEQFF
clone_size: few; d_call: -; j_call: TRBJ2-7; v_call: TRBV7-2; cdr3_nt: TGTGCCAGCAGCTTAGCTGGAGGGGACGAGCAGTACTTC; cdr3_aa: CASSLAGGDEQYF
clone_size: -; d_call: -; j_call: TRBJ2-5; v_call: TRBV28; cdr3_nt: TGTGCCAGCAGCCCGACAACGGAGACCCAGTACTTC; cdr3_aa: CASSPTTETQYF
clone_size: -; d_call: TRBD1; j_call: TRBJ1-2; v_call: TRBV7-9; cdr3_nt: TGTGCCAGCAGCTTAGACTATGGGACAGTCGATAACTATGGCTACACCTTC; cdr3_aa: CASSLDYGTVDNYGYTF
clone_size: -; d_call: TRBD2; j_call: TRBJ2-5; v_call: TRBV4-2; cdr3_nt: TGTGCCAGCAGCCAAGGGTCTAGCGGTGAACTTCCAGAGACCCAGTACTTC; cdr3_aa: CASSQGSSGELPETQYF
clone_size: -; d_call: TRBD1; j_call: TRBJ2-7; v_call: TRBV6-6; cdr3_nt: TGTGCCAGCAGTTCCAAAACAGGGGGCCCCTACGAGCAGTACTTC; cdr3_aa: CASSSKTGGPYEQYF
clone_size: -; d_call: TRBD1; j_call: TRBJ2-3; v_call: TRBV6-6; cdr3_nt: TGTGCCAGCAGCCCTCACAGGGGGGGCACAGATACGCAGTATTTT; cdr3_aa: CASSPHRGGTDTQYF
clone_size: few; d_call: TRBD1; j_call: TRBJ2-4; v_call: TRBV5-4; cdr3_nt: TGTGCCAGCAGCTTGAGCGGGACAGGGAACATTCAGTACTTC; cdr3_aa: CASSLSGTGNIQYF
clone_size: -; d_call: TRBD1; j_call: TRBJ1-5; v_call: TRBV7-2; cdr3_nt: TGTGCCAGCAGCTTAGGACAGGGTCGCAATCAGCCCCAGCATTTT; cdr3_aa: CASSLGQGRNQPQHF
clone_size: -; d_call: -; j_call: TRBJ1-3; v_call: TRBV6-1; cdr3_nt: TGTGCCAGCATCAGCTCTGGAAACACCATATATTTT; cdr3_aa: CASISSGNTIYF
clone_size: few; d_call: TRBD1; j_call: TRBJ2-1; v_call: TRBV5-4; cdr3_nt: TGTGCCAGCAGCTCGGGGGACAGGGTCAATGAGCAGTTCTTC; cdr3_aa: CASSSGDRVNEQFF
clone_size: -; d_call: TRBD1; j_call: TRBJ1-1; v_call: TRBV27; cdr3_nt: TGTGCCAGCAGTTTATCGGGGACAGGGGTCACTGAAGCTTTCTTT; cdr3_aa: CASSLSGTGVTEAFF
clone_size: -; d_call: TRBD1; j_call: TRBJ2-3; v_call: TRBV7-2; cdr3_nt: TGTGCCAGCAGCCGAGAGGGGGCCAGGACCCACGATACGCAGTATTTT; cdr3_aa: CASSREGARTHDTQYF
clone_size: -; d_call: TRBD1; j_call: TRBJ2-3; v_call: TRBV5-6; cdr3_nt: TGTGCCAGCAGCTTAACAGGGGTCAACACAGATACGCAGTATTTT; cdr3_aa: CASSLTGVNTDTQYF
clone_size: -; d_call: -; j_call: TRBJ2-4; v_call: TRBV4-1; cdr3_nt: TGCGCCAGCAGCCAAAGGTTAACGGGGGGCGAAAACATTCAGTACTTC; cdr3_aa: CASSQRLTGGENIQYF
clone_size: few; d_call: -; j_call: TRBJ1-1; v_call: TRBV4-3; cdr3_nt: TGCGCCAGCAGTCTTGGAGGGAACACTGAAGCTTTCTTT; cdr3_aa: CASSLGGNTEAFF
clone_size: -; d_call: TRBD1; j_call: TRBJ2-5; v_call: TRBV5-4; cdr3_nt: TGTGCCAGCAGCACCCAGACAGGGCGGGAGACCCAGTACTTC; cdr3_aa: CASSTQTGRETQYF
clone_size: -; d_call: -; j_call: TRBJ1-1; v_call: TRBV5-4; cdr3_nt: TGTGCCAGCAGCTTGGAGGTTACGGGGACTGAAGCTTTCTTT; cdr3_aa: CASSLEVTGTEAFF